This TCR beta chain came from a study of T cell responses to AZD1222 COVID-19 vaccine (dated by TCRdb to the early 2020s). Background on the whole study: A total of 230 or so trial participants underwent TCR sequencing, of whom about 200 received two doses of AZD1222 and about 25 received two doses of the MenACWY control vaccine. Trial participants were enrolled by age into 18-55, 56-69 and 70-plus year subgroups, with roughly 150, 30 and 60 TCR-sequenced participants respectively. Beyond this particular receptor, the publication reports: In the small 56-69-year group, the increase in depth fell short of significance, most likely because of low power. Spike-specific TCR breadth and depth rose significantly after two AZD1222 doses compared with day 0 and with MenACWY recipients. Because no day 14 peak-response samples were available, repertoires were characterized only after the peak T cell response. Vaccine-associated CD4 TCRs spanned the whole spike protein, with dominant responses in regions 160-218 and 743-854. Reportedly, almost half of the unique spike-specific TCRs recognized epitopes lying outside the regions that are mutated in the B.1.351 and B.1.1.7 variants. Participants were mostly white British and included more females than males, and it was suggested by the authors that clonal diversity may have been underestimated. Conclusions about previously exposed vaccinees were limited because only a handful of AZD1222 recipients were SARS-CoV-2 seropositive at baseline.

With regard to this clone: This clone's antigen is unknown. There are no base qualities to consult, and no much larger clone falls within one base.

Interpreted using the paper, the time point label stands for: about 28 days (+/-7) after the second vaccine dose. AZD1222 recipients given second doses at about 4 weeks or at about 12 weeks were pooled, since spike-specific TCR depth and breadth were not found to differ between the two schedules. The vaccinee samples were drawn from two UK trials, COV001 and COV002, one of which was a single-blind randomized controlled phase 2/3 trial testing AZD1222 (ChAdOx1 nCoV-19) in healthy adults. For TCRbeta chain sequencing, PBMC samples were collected from trial participants at day 0 and at day 28 after the second dose. The CDR3 regions of human TCRbeta chains were subjected to immunosequencing. The published analysis was carried out like this. Repertoire TCRs were matched against a reference library of SARS-CoV-2-specific TCRs generated with the MIRA antigen-specificity platform. Breadth was defined as the fraction of unique TCRs that were SARS-CoV-2-associated. Depth was defined as the fraction of total T cells that were SARS-CoV-2-associated. Each spike-specific TCR was assigned to its reactive spike region and to a CD4 or CD8 class using the MIRA data. Log10-transformed breadth and depth values were compared by one-way ANOVA with Sidak's multiple comparisons tests. This immuneACCESS table, as held by TCRdb, lists in-frame sequences with V and J called but not all clones. Of the missing ones, under half trace to an unresolved V gene in checked studies; the others have no known cause. V, J and clone size are taken as reported in that table, and D and trimming were inferred from the DNA itself. In all, the sample holds around 96,000 clones, and under 95% of those were seen once. The ten largest clones take up approximately 10% of the sample.

Including cysteine and phenylalanine, the CDR3 has 16 amino acids. The entry retains the CDR3 DNA only, 48 bases that are in frame from base 1. CDR1 and CDR2 are drawn from the germline V gene: SGHTA, FQGNSA. Trimming removed 4 bases from V and 9 bases from J, leaving 22 bases between the germline ends. Sequencing used peripheral blood, obtained 28 days after the second AZD1222 dose. This sequence originates from an adult who received the AZD1222 COVID-19 vaccine. The chain couples TRBV7-2 to TRBJ1-5; a weak D assignment points to TRBD1 (6 bases agree). The DNA reads TGTGCCAGCAGCTCCACCCCACAGGGCTTTTTGTGGCCCCAGCATTTT. Its translation reads: CASSSTPQGFLWPQHF.